This TCR beta chain was profiled in a study of blood T cell repertoires in COVID-19. Study-level information: Material from acute and convalescent COVID-19 was sourced from the United States, Italy and Spain.

In the original workflow: Estimation of nucleated cell counts relied on the amplification of reference gene primers. The data were produced by immunoSEQ multiplex PCR, yet TCRdb's version contains in-frame clones alone and is incomplete. That table is the source of V, J and clone size, and D and trimming were worked out from the DNA. The repertoire includes 350,000 to 450,000 clones, about 89% of them detected once, and around 1.5% sits in the top ten. CDR3 length equals 15 residues. Looked up from germline, CDR1 is GTSNPN and CDR2 is SVGIG (reference sequence). Between the trimmed V and J ends, which lost 0 bases and 2 bases, there was a span of 13 bases.

Sequencing used peripheral blood. The chain recombines TRBV30 with TRBJ1-1; D ambiguous. The receptor was derived from a woman in her forties with COVID-19, enrolled during active disease. The CDR3 loop reads CAWSVYVGLNTEAFF. In nucleotides, the CDR3 is TGTGCCTGGAGTGTATACGTTGGGCTTAACACTGAAGCTTTCTTT.